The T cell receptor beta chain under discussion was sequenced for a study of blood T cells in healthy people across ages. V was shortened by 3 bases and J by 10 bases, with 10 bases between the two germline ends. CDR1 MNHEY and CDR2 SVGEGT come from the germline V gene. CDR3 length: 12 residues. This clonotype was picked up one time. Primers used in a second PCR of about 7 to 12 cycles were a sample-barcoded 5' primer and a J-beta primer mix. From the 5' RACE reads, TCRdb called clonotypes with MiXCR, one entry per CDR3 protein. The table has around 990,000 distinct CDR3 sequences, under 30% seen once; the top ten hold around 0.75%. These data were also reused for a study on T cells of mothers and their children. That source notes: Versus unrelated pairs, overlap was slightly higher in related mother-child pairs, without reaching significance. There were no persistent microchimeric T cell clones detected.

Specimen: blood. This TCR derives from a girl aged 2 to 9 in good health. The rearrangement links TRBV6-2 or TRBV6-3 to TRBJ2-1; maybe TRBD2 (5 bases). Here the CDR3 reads CASSYGLYEQFF. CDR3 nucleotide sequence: TGTGCCAGCAGTTATGGACTTTACGAGCAGTTCTTC.